The 15 T cell receptor beta chains listed next were all sequenced from one sample in a study of T-cell reconstitution after alpha-beta-depleted transplantation in children (dated by TCRdb to 2016 to 2017). Paper-wide results and their limitations: Over subsequent months, a decline in hyperexpanded clone frequencies was noted, and after one year, T-cell counts and TCRbeta diversity were mostly ascribed to newly produced T cells.

Library creation used PCR. TCRdb shows the sequencer as Illumina HiSeq 2500. To normalize quantification of the TCRbeta repertoire, the TCR libraries were built with molecular barcoding that relied on unique molecular identifiers. In-frame beta chains were kept once TCRdb had trimmed the public reads at Q25 with fastp and called clones with MiXCR. Rows with one shared CDR3 protein collapse into an entry with the most common genes and DNA. The sample data list approximately 300,000 distinct CDR3 sequences, and roughly 7.8% of these were observed just once. The top ten clonotypes cover about 9.1% of the sample. No antigen has been identified for these receptors. Taken with the paper, the label for treatment or condition translates to: allogeneic hematopoietic cell transplantation with graft depleted of TCRalphabeta T cells and CD19 B cells. The source was peripheral blood, collected 360 days after TCRalphabeta/CD19-depleted stem cell transplant. The receptors here all came from a female patient aged 2-15 years who had a stem cell transplant for Fanconi anemia, so the T cells may come from the graft donor.

This clonotype was seen a few times. The chain combines TRBV4-3 with TRBJ1-1; D gene uncertain. This CDR3 comprises 13 residues. The V gene lost 3 bases and the J gene lost 4 bases, with 9 bases spanning the gap. The germline V gene has CDR1 LGHNA and CDR2 YSLEER. The CDR3 region has the DNA TGCGCCAGCAGCCAGGCCGTGGGCACTGAAGCTTTCTTT. This gives the protein CASSQAVGTEAFF.

This chain joins TRBV7-8 and TRBJ2-7, with TRBD2 as a possible D gene (5 bases). V gave up 5 bases and J gave up 6 bases, with 20 bases separating them. The length of the CDR3 is 15 residues. Germline V gene data show CDR1 as SGHVS and CDR2 as FQNEAQ. CDR3 in DNA: TGTGCCAGCAGCCCGGCGAGGACTCGGCCCTTCGAGCAGTACTTC. Translated, it gives CASSPARTRPFEQYF.

This clonotype was recorded many times. The chain employs TRBV5-1 and TRBJ2-1, with 7 bases lining up with TRBD2. The CDR3 has 17 residues. V was clipped by 3 bases and J by 4 bases; unmatched bases: 13. From germline, CDR1 is SGHRS and CDR2 YFSETQ. In nucleotides, the CDR3 is TGCGCCAGCAGCTCTCACAAAGCGGGATATAAGTACAATGAGCAGTTCTTC. As protein: CASSSHKAGYKYNEQFF.

This clonotype was found a few times. The chain combines TRBV7-9 with TRBJ1-2; D gene unclear. Germline loops: CDR1 SEHNR, CDR2 FQNEAQ (reference sequence). The length of the CDR3 is 14 residues. Trimming left V 6 bases short and J 6 bases short, with 17 bases between. This CDR3 is CASRELRVAHGYTF. DNA for the CDR3: TGTGCCAGCAGGGAACTCAGAGTAGCTCATGGCTACACCTTC.

This clonotype was counted many times. This sequence joins TRBV20-1 and TRBJ2-1, with 9 nucleotides matching TRBD2. The V gene's germline CDR1 is DFQATT and CDR2 SNEGSKA (reference sequence). V dropped 1 base and J dropped 14; count of bases not matched to a gene: 6. There are 12 residues in the CDR3. The CDR3 nucleotides read TGCAGTGCTAGAGCTAGCGGGGCCACGAAGTTCTTC. Its translation is CSARASGATKFF.

This clonotype was observed at least ten times. The rearrangement joins TRBV15 to TRBJ1-4; TRBD1 matches at 12 bases. The CDR3 totals 15 residues. Germline lookup yields CDR1 LNHNV and CDR2 YYDKDF (reference sequence). The J segment lost 7 bases and the V segment lost 7 bases, leaving 7 bases of the junction unmatched. The CDR3 DNA reads as TGTGCCACCACCCCAGGGACAGGGGGCGGTGAAAAACTGTTTTTT. It specifies CATTPGTGGGEKLFF.

This clonotype was seen at least ten times. The chain joins TRBV4-2 to TRBJ2-1; the D gene is possibly TRBD1 (5 bases). Germline values: CDR1 LGHNA, CDR2 YNFKEQ. The germline V and J ends were trimmed by 0 bases and 8 bases, with 11 bases remaining between them. The CDR3 runs to 14 residues. Here the CDR3 DNA reads TGTGCCAGCAGCCAAGATAGGGGCACAGATGAGCAGTTCTTC. It translates to CASSQDRGTDEQFF.

This clonotype was picked up a small number of times. The chain links TRBV2 to TRBJ2-2; 10 bases line up with TRBD1. The CDR3 consists of 14 residues. Losses at the gene ends were 9 bases for V and 3 bases for J; bases not matched to a gene: 4. The germline V gene has CDR1 SNHLY and CDR2 FYNNEI. CDR3 DNA: TGTGCCAGGGGCGGGACAGGGGACACCGGGGAGCTGTTTTTT. Protein sequence: CARGGTGDTGELFF. Looking up the rest from reference TRBV2 and TRBJ2-2 gives the full variable domain: EPEVTQTPSHQVTQMGQEVILRCVPISNHLYFYWYRQILGQKVEFLVSFYNNEISEKSEIFDDQFSVERPDGSNFTLKIRSTKLEDSAMYFCARGGTGDTGELFFGEGSRLTVL.

The table lists this clonotype with many counts. This chain joins TRBV24-1 and TRBJ2-2; a possible D gene is TRBD1 (5 bases). Trimming cost V 9 bases and J 5 bases, with 6 bases left between them. CDR3 length equals 11 residues. Germline V lookup: CDR1 KGHDR, CDR2 SFDVKD. CDR3 nucleotides: TGTGCCACCGGGGCTACCGGGGAGCTGTTTTTT. It translates to CATGATGELFF.

This clonotype occurred many times. The gene calls are TRBV20-1 and TRBJ2-1; 10 nucleotides align to TRBD2. V trimming: 0 bases; J trimming: 9 bases; junction bases outside the gene matches: 5. In germline, CDR1 is DFQATT, CDR2 SNEGSKA (reference sequence). The CDR3 runs to 14 residues. The CDR3 reads CSARDPSGSLEQFF. CDR3 DNA sequence: TGCAGTGCTAGAGATCCTAGCGGGAGTCTTGAGCAGTTCTTC.

This clonotype has a handful of counts. This chain connects TRBV28 to TRBJ2-6, with a weak D call TRBD2 (6 bases). The germline V and J ends were trimmed by 6 bases and 1 base, with 13 bases remaining between them. This CDR3 spans 16 amino acids. Germline-derived CDR1 and CDR2 are MDHEN and SYDVKM. This CDR3 is CASRVHGGSGANVLTF. In DNA form, the CDR3 reads TGTGCCAGCAGGGTCCATGGAGGGTCTGGGGCCAACGTCCTGACTTTC. Combining the CDR3 with reference TRBV28 and TRBJ2-6 gives the whole variable domain DVKVTQSSRYLVKRTGEKVFLECVQDMDHENMFWYRQDPGLGLRLIYFSYDVKMKEKGDIPEGYSVSREKKERFSLILESASTNQTSMYLCASRVHGGSGANVLTFGAGSRLTVL.

This clonotype was found once. A much bigger clone sits one base away, suggesting this may be a read error. The V call is TRBV9, the J call TRBJ2-1; either TRBD1 or TRBD2 may fit D (5 bases each). Germline V gene sequence: CDR1 SGDLS, CDR2 YYNGEE. V was cut by 0 bases and J by 7 bases, with 14 bases left in between. The CDR3 has 15 amino acids. The CDR3 DNA sequence: TGTGCCAGCAGCGTAGGGGGGTGGCTGTCAAATGAGCAGTTCTTC. Translation gives CASSVGGWLSNEQFF. The complete variable domain, with remaining parts taken from reference TRBV9 and TRBJ2-1, reads DSGVTQTPKHLITATGQRVTLRCSPRSGDLSVYWYQQSLDQGLQFLIQYYNGEERAKGNILERFSAQQFPDLHSELNLSSLELGDSALYFCASSVGGWLSNEQFFGPGTRLTVL.

CDR3 in amino acids: CASSLPFFSGGWDTQYF. CDR3 nucleotide sequence: TGTGCCAGCAGTTTACCTTTCTTTAGCGGGGGGTGGGATACGCAGTATTTT. V and J are TRBV12-3 or TRBV12-4 and TRBJ2-3; 10 bases map to TRBD2. The CDR3 runs 17 residues. The V gene end was trimmed by 2 bases and the J gene end by 6 bases; junction bases not matched to a gene: 11.

This clonotype occurred a few times. V and J are TRBV2 and TRBJ2-3; D ambiguous. The V and J ends lost 6 bases and 0 bases respectively, with 13 bases between them. Per the germline V gene, CDR1 is SNHLY and CDR2 is FYNNEI. The CDR3 sequence is 15 residues long. As DNA, the CDR3 is TGTGCCAGCAGCTCGGCAAGTGCTAGCACAGATACGCAGTATTTT. Its translation is CASSSASASTDTQYF.

This clonotype showed up just a few times. The rearrangement links TRBV5-1 to TRBJ2-7, with 16 bases aligning to TRBD2. The germline gives CDR1 SGHRS, CDR2 YFSETQ. The ends lost 4 bases at V and 5 bases at J; junction bases unmatched: 12. The CDR3 totals 18 residues. CDR3 protein: CASSRTGTSGGAKNEQYF. CDR3 nucleotide sequence: TGCGCCAGCAGCCGTACCGGGACTAGCGGGGGGGCAAAGAACGAGCAGTACTTC. Combining the CDR3 with reference TRBV5-1 and TRBJ2-7 gives the whole variable domain KAGVTQTPRYLIKTRGQQVTLSCSPISGHRSVSWYQQTPGQGLQFLFEYFSETQRNKGNFPGRFSGRQFSNSRSEMNVSTLELGDSALYLCASSRTGTSGGAKNEQYFGPGTRLTVT.